Listed below are T cell receptor beta chains from one sample, sequenced in a study of T cell responses to AZD1222 COVID-19 vaccine. Profiled with immunoSEQ multiplex PCR; TCRdb holds only in-frame clones, not every one. The table lists around 90,000 clones, approximately 90% of them singletons, with roughly 5% in the top ten. This specimen was peripheral blood, taken on day 0 of MenACWY control vaccination. Receptor source: an adult in good health. Both conserved end residues are part of each CDR3. Each record gives: clone size, V gene, D gene, J gene, CDR3 length, CDR3 protein, CDR3 DNA. The D gene is left open where the match is weak. Rows may omit the clone size; those that give it use once, few, many or a size class.

few	TRBV5-6	.	TRBJ1-5	15	CASSFGQSRNQPQHF	TGTGCCAGCAGCTTTGGGCAGAGTCGCAATCAGCCCCAGCATTTT
.	TRBV19	.	TRBJ1-6	16	CASSVAGSAYNSPLHF	TGTGCCAGTAGTGTAGCAGGGAGTGCCTATAATTCACCCCTCCACTTT
.	TRBV12-2	.	TRBJ2-2	13	CASRLLVTGELFF	TGTGCAAGTCGCTTACTGGTCACCGGGGAGCTGTTTTTT
.	TRBV5-1	.	TRBJ1-4	14	CASSAPGTNEKLFF	TGCGCCAGCAGCGCACCGGGAACTAATGAAAAACTGTTTTTT
once	TRBV5-1	.	TRBJ2-2	15	CASSLDRGHTGELFF	TGCGCCAGCAGCTTGGATCGGGGGCATACCGGGGAGCTGTTTTTT
once	TRBV28	.	TRBJ1-2	14	CASSGADSNYGYTF	TGTGCCAGCAGTGGGGCCGACAGTAACTATGGCTACACCTTC
.	TRBV20-1	.	TRBJ1-6	14	CSASPWVNNSPLHF	TGCAGTGCTAGTCCTTGGGTCAATAATTCACCCCTCCACTTT
.	TRBV28	.	TRBJ1-1	12	CASRVLTTEAFF	TGTGCCAGCAGAGTTTTGACCACTGAAGCTTTCTTT
.	TRBV27	TRBD1	TRBJ2-7	14	CASSPGQTTYEQYF	TGTGCCAGCAGTCCGGGACAGACAACCTACGAGCAGTACTTC
.	TRBV28	.	TRBJ1-1	14	CASSLGGSVTEAFF	TGTGCCAGCAGTTTAGGGGGGTCGGTCACTGAAGCTTTCTTT
.	TRBV7-9	.	TRBJ2-3	15	CASSLRGPNGDTQYF	TGTGCCAGCAGCTTAAGGGGACCCAATGGAGATACGCAGTATTTT
.	TRBV10-1	TRBD2	TRBJ2-1	17	CASSARTSGGSYNEQFF	TGCGCCAGCAGTGCCCGGACTAGCGGGGGCTCCTACAATGAGCAGTTCTTC
.	TRBV4-2	.	TRBJ1-2	15	CASREEGGLRYGYTF	TGTGCCAGCAGAGAGGAAGGGGGGCTACGCTATGGCTACACCTTC
.	TRBV10-3	TRBD1	TRBJ1-5	14	CAISEGQGGQPQHF	TGTGCCATCAGTGAGGGACAGGGCGGTCAGCCCCAGCATTTT
.	TRBV5-6	TRBD1	TRBJ1-3	16	CASSGLQGASGNTIYF	TGTGCCAGCAGCGGATTACAGGGGGCCTCTGGAAACACCATATATTTT
.	TRBV12-5	.	TRBJ2-7	15	CASGPRAVHSYEQYF	TGTGCTAGTGGCCCCCGGGCCGTACACTCCTACGAGCAGTACTTC
.	TRBV29-1	TRBD2	TRBJ2-1	13	CSVDRLAGWEQFF	TGCAGCGTTGATAGGCTAGCGGGATGGGAGCAGTTCTTC
.	TRBV10-1	TRBD2	TRBJ2-1	17	CARESSGRRCWDNEQFF	TGCGCCAGAGAGAGTAGCGGGAGGCGCTGTTGGGACAATGAGCAGTTCTTC
.	TRBV24-1	TRBD2	TRBJ2-1	17	CATSDPGTSDAYNEQFF	TGTGCCACCAGTGATCCTGGGACTAGCGACGCCTACAATGAGCAGTTCTTC
.	TRBV10-3	.	TRBJ2-2	12	CAISDNTGELFF	TGTGCCATCTCGGACAACACCGGGGAGCTGTTTTTT
.	TRBV5-6	.	TRBJ1-2	15	CASSPWGVSNYGYTF	TGTGCCAGCAGCCCATGGGGGGTTTCTAACTATGGCTACACCTTC
once	TRBV12-3/TRBV12-4	TRBD1	TRBJ1-2	13	CASSIQGASGYTF	TGTGCCAGCAGTATTCAGGGGGCCAGTGGCTACACCTTC
.	TRBV10-3	.	TRBJ2-1	16	CAISESRGSSLNEQFF	TGTGCCATCAGTGAGTCGCGCGGCAGCTCCCTCAATGAGCAGTTCTTC
few	TRBV19	TRBD1	TRBJ2-3	14	CASSRDRAADTQYF	TGTGCCAGTAGTCGGGACAGGGCGGCAGATACGCAGTATTTT
.	TRBV14	TRBD2	TRBJ2-1	16	CASSSPGSGRVDEQFF	TGTGCCAGCAGCTCACCAGGGAGCGGGAGAGTTGATGAGCAGTTCTTC
once	TRBV27	TRBD2	TRBJ2-7	13	CATFSGRAREQYF	TGTGCCACCTTTAGCGGGAGGGCCCGCGAGCAGTACTTC
.	TRBV6-2/TRBV6-3	.	TRBJ1-5	17	CASSSPPEGIGPQPQHF	TGTGCCAGCAGTAGCCCCCCGGAGGGAATTGGTCCTCAGCCCCAGCATTTT
.	TRBV6-1	.	TRBJ1-5	15	CASSEASTGFQPQHF	TGTGCCAGCAGTGAAGCTTCCACAGGGTTTCAGCCCCAGCATTTT
.	TRBV3-1/TRBV3-2	.	TRBJ1-2	12	CASSQDYYGYTF	TGTGCCAGCAGCCAAGACTACTATGGCTACACCTTC
.	TRBV11-2	.	TRBJ1-1	14	CASSLGGLRVEAFF	TGTGCCAGCAGCTTAGGGGGCCTTCGGGTCGAAGCTTTCTTT
.	TRBV5-1	TRBD1	TRBJ1-1	16	CASSPGTGLMNTEAFF	TGCGCCAGCAGCCCGGGGACAGGGTTGATGAACACTGAAGCTTTCTTT
.	TRBV2	.	TRBJ2-1	14	CASSEALPGFEQFF	TGTGCCAGCAGTGAAGCGCTTCCGGGGTTCGAGCAGTTCTTC
.	TRBV27	.	TRBJ1-1	13	CASSLGTGAEAFF	TGTGCCAGCAGTTTAGGTACGGGGGCTGAAGCTTTCTTT
.	TRBV27	.	TRBJ1-2	14	CASSPGTLRSGYTF	TGTGCCAGCAGCCCCGGGACCCTTAGGAGCGGCTACACCTTC
.	TRBV27	.	TRBJ2-3	13	CASSFHLTDTQYF	TGTGCCAGCAGTTTCCACCTTACGGATACGCAGTATTTT
.	TRBV28	.	TRBJ2-7	13	CASSLIHPYEQYF	TGTGCCAGCAGTTTGATTCATCCCTACGAGCAGTACTTC
.	TRBV28	TRBD1	TRBJ1-2	15	CASSITLQGMGGYTF	TGTGCCAGCAGTATTACCCTACAGGGGATGGGTGGCTACACCTTC
.	TRBV18	TRBD1	TRBJ1-4	14	CASSLRGYNEKLFF	TGTGCCAGCTCGCTCAGGGGGTATAATGAAAAACTGTTTTTT
.	TRBV15	.	TRBJ1-4	16	CATRRDLQGNEEKLFF	TGTGCCACCAGAAGAGACCTACAGGGAAACGAAGAAAAACTGTTTTTT
.	TRBV29-1	.	TRBJ2-3	15	CSVEGLGGGTDTQYF	TGCAGCGTTGAAGGTCTCGGGGGAGGCACAGATACGCAGTATTTT
.	TRBV19	.	TRBJ2-2	16	CASSIKLPLATGELFF	TGTGCCAGTAGTATAAAGCTCCCGCTCGCCACCGGGGAGCTGTTTTTT
.	TRBV7-9	TRBD2	TRBJ2-7	15	CASSPPSGVFSEQYF	TGTGCCAGCAGCCCACCTAGCGGGGTATTCTCTGAGCAGTACTTC
few	TRBV5-5	.	TRBJ2-7	14	CASSLTGTDYEQYF	TGTGCCAGCAGCCTAACCGGGACGGATTACGAGCAGTACTTC
once	TRBV19	.	TRBJ1-3	15	CASTTDGYSGNTIYF	TGTGCCAGTACCACGGACGGCTACTCTGGAAACACCATATATTTT
.	TRBV5-1	.	TRBJ2-1	15	CASSFASLGSNEQFF	TGCGCCAGCAGCTTTGCTAGCTTGGGGTCCAATGAGCAGTTCTTC
.	TRBV6-2/TRBV6-3	TRBD2	TRBJ2-7	16	CASSEPSAGDPYEQYF	TGTGCCAGCAGCGAACCCTCAGCGGGGGACCCCTACGAGCAGTACTTC
.	TRBV19	.	TRBJ2-7	16	CASSAPGGSTTYEQYF	TGTGCCAGTAGTGCCCCTGGCGGAAGTACTACCTACGAGCAGTACTTC
.	TRBV5-6	.	TRBJ1-3	15	CASSSKTASGNTIYF	TGTGCCAGCAGCTCAAAGACAGCCTCTGGAAACACCATATATTTT
.	TRBV7-8	.	TRBJ2-7	14	CASSLAPTSYEQYF	TGTGCCAGCAGCTTAGCACCTACTAGCTACGAGCAGTACTTC